The 32 T cell receptor beta chains below come from one sample, sequenced in a study of blood T cell repertoires in COVID-19. The protocol was immunoSEQ multiplex PCR, while the TCRdb copy is restricted to in-frame clones and leaves out a portion. Here the sample spans roughly 130,000 clones, over 80% being singletons. The specimen sequenced was peripheral blood. The receptors were gathered from a man between 65 and 80 years old with acute or convalescent COVID-19.

This sequence joins TRBV2 and TRBJ2-1; no firm D call. V shed 6 bases and J shed 4 bases, with 16 bases lying between them. The CDR3 has 15 residues. Germline CDR1 reads SNHLY; CDR2 reads FYNNEI. Here the CDR3 DNA reads TGTGCCAGCAGGATGATTGGAACAGTTTACAATGAGCAGTTCTTC. It yields the protein CASRMIGTVYNEQFF.

The genes are TRBV28 and TRBJ2-1, with TRBD2 as a possible D gene (6 bases). The CDR3 spans 13 residues. Germline lookup yields CDR1 MDHEN and CDR2 SYDVKM. V was trimmed by 1 base and J by 6 bases, leaving 7 bases between them. CDR3 DNA sequence: TGTGCCAGCAGTTTATTGGGGGGCAATGAGCAGTTCTTC. It encodes CASSLLGGNEQFF.

Comment on this clone: A junction end diverges from the germline sequence, so it may reflect a read error. J is TRBJ1-4 and V is TRBV6-1, with TRBD1 matching over 7 bases. Germline CDR1 and CDR2: MNHNS and SASEGT. The CDR3 runs 13 residues. Here the CDR3 DNA reads TGTGCCAGCAGTGAAGGCATAGGGGACAGTCGGCTTTTT. Translating gives CASSEGIGDSRLF.

The chain has TRBV6-5 and TRBJ1-3; no clear D gene. Germline CDR1 reads MNHEY; CDR2 reads SVGAGI. This CDR3 contains 13 residues. The ends were cut back, 8 bases at V and 4 bases at J, with 12 bases in the middle. The CDR3 loop is CASFRGLGNTIYF. The CDR3 DNA reads as TGTGCCAGCTTTCGGGGTCTGGGAAACACCATATATTTT.

CDR3 amino acids: CASSRTAGGGHTIYF. CDR3 sequence (DNA): TGTGCCAGCTCTCGCACCGCCGGCGGGGGACACACCATATATTTT. The V call is TRBV18, the J call TRBJ1-3, with a weak D call TRBD1 (5 bases). This CDR3 is built from 15 residues. Trimming removed 6 bases from V and 8 bases from J, with 20 bases in between. CDR1 and CDR2 from the germline V gene are KGHSH and LQKENI.

There are a few counts of this clone. The chain links TRBV9 to TRBJ2-7, with a tentative D call TRBD1 (6 bases). Germline V gene sequence: CDR1 SGDLS, CDR2 YYNGEE. V lost 4 bases to trimming and J lost 2 bases, with 16 bases between them. The CDR3 spans 15 residues. The CDR3 sequence is CASSKGQSVTYEQYF. In DNA form, the CDR3 reads TGTGCCAGCAGCAAAGGACAGAGTGTCACCTACGAGCAGTACTTC.

This chain joins TRBV5-1 and TRBJ2-7, with D perhaps TRBD2 (5 bases). The CDR3 has 17 residues. Trimming removed 4 bases at V and 4 bases at J, with 24 bases between. Germline V lookup: CDR1 SGHRS, CDR2 YFSETQ. The CDR3: CASSPTSGSRALYEQYF. The CDR3, as DNA: TGCGCCAGCAGCCCAACCTCCGGCTCGCGGGCGCTTTACGAGCAGTACTTC. The whole variable domain, remainder taken from reference TRBV5-1 and TRBJ2-7, is KAGVTQTPRYLIKTRGQQVTLSCSPISGHRSVSWYQQTPGQGLQFLFEYFSETQRNKGNFPGRFSGRQFSNSRSEMNVSTLELGDSALYLCASSPTSGSRALYEQYFGPGTRLTVT.

This chain connects TRBV6-5 to TRBJ1-3; TRBD1 might be the D (5 bases). From germline, CDR1 is MNHEY and CDR2 SVGAGI. Trimming took 7 bases from V and 2 from J, leaving 12 bases between them. The CDR3 spans 14 residues. The chain's CDR3 is CASNPTVAGNTIYF. The CDR3 DNA follows: TGTGCCAGCAATCCGACAGTAGCTGGAAACACCATATATTTT.

Regarding this clone: Sequence at one end of the junction differs from germline and may be a read error. The J gene is TRBJ2-5, the V gene TRBV7-7, with TRBD2 matching over 11 bases. The CDR3 totals 13 residues. Per germline, CDR1 SSHAT and CDR2 FNYEAQ (reference sequence). The CDR3 spells CASSSSGGQTQYF. Here the CDR3 DNA reads TGTGCTAGCAGTTCTAGCGGGGGGCAGACCCAGTACTTC.

The V gene is TRBV5-1, the J gene TRBJ2-1; 7 bases line up with TRBD1. Germline CDR1 SGHRS, CDR2 YFSETQ. The V and J ends lost 5 bases and 0 bases, in that order; junction bases with no gene match: 8. The CDR3 covers 16 residues. CDR3 sequence: CASRTSGTDSYNEQFF. CDR3 DNA: TGCGCCAGCAGGACCTCCGGGACAGACTCCTACAATGAGCAGTTCTTC.

This chain links TRBV4-2 with TRBJ2-5; 7 bases align to TRBD2. Germline V CDR1 and CDR2: LGHNA, YNFKEQ. J was trimmed by 1 base and V by 2 bases; bases with no gene match: 4. This CDR3 has 15 amino acids. For the CDR3, the DNA is TGTGCCAGCAGCCAACGAGGCGGGGGCCAAGAGACCCAGTACTTC. Its protein product is CASSQRGGGQETQYF.

The genes are TRBV10-1 and TRBJ2-3; 8 bases line up with TRBD1. Germline V lookup: CDR1 WNHNN, CDR2 SYGVQD (reference sequence). The CDR3 covers 16 residues. V lost 5 bases to trimming and J lost 1 base; unmatched junction nucleotides: 8. CDR3 DNA: TGCGCCAGCAGTTCAGCCGGGACAGGCGGCACAGATACGCAGTATTTT. Translation: CASSSAGTGGTDTQYF.

The CDR3 spells CASSPGRGMRTGELFF. The DNA for the CDR3 is TGTGCCAGCAGTCCGGGTCGGGGAATGAGGACCGGGGAGCTGTTTTTT. The chain links TRBV28 to TRBJ2-2; a possible D gene is TRBD2 (5 bases). The CDR3 contains 16 residues. Germline CDR1 is MDHEN and CDR2 is SYDVKM. Trimming took off 5 bases at V and 5 bases at J, with 18 bases between the two ends.

The chain has TRBV6-6 and TRBJ1-5; D is ambiguous. Germline CDR1 and CDR2: MNHNY and SVGAGI (reference sequence). CDR3 size: 15 residues. Trimming left V 1 base short and J 2 bases short, with 9 bases between. The CDR3 sequence is CASSYLGEGNQPQHF. CDR3 bases: TGTGCCAGCAGTTACTTGGGAGAGGGCAATCAGCCCCAGCATTTT.

This clone was detected only a few times. This rearrangement joins TRBV5-5 to TRBJ1-3; no reliable D call. Germline V gene lookup returns CDR1 SGHKS and CDR2 YYEKEE (reference sequence). This CDR3 is 16 amino acids long. V dropped 5 bases and J dropped 0 bases, with 15 bases sitting between them. The CDR3: CASSTTGSFSGNTIYF. CDR3 DNA: TGTGCCAGCAGTACAACCGGGTCCTTCTCTGGAAACACCATATATTTT.

The V and J genes are TRBV7-9 and TRBJ2-3; no firm D call. This CDR3 has 11 residues. Germline CDR1 SEHNR, CDR2 FQNEAQ (reference sequence). Trimming removed 9 bases at V and 0 bases at J, with 4 bases between. The CDR3 sequence: CARASTDTQYF. DNA of the CDR3: TGTGCCAGGGCTAGCACAGATACGCAGTATTTT.

The chain couples TRBV24-1 to TRBJ2-3, with 9 bases aligning to TRBD2. In germline, CDR1 is KGHDR, CDR2 SFDVKD. V lost 4 bases and J lost 1; bases outside the gene matches: 2. This CDR3 has 15 residues. The CDR3 protein is CATSDSGGRTDTQYF. In nucleotides, the CDR3 is TGTGCCACCAGTGACAGCGGGGGGCGCACAGATACGCAGTATTTT.

The chain combines TRBV7-8 with TRBJ1-2; 8 bases fit TRBD1. In germline, CDR1 is SGHVS, CDR2 FQNEAQ. V shed 5 bases and J 6 bases; nucleotides not matched to a gene: 2. The CDR3 sequence is 12 residues long. CDR3 nucleotide sequence: TGTGCCAGCAGCCAGGGGGCGGATGGCTACACCTTC. Amino acid sequence: CASSQGADGYTF.

This clone has just one count. This chain uses TRBV10-3 with TRBJ2-3; 10 positions match TRBD2. CDR1 is ENHRY and CDR2 is SYGVKD in the germline V gene. This CDR3 contains 14 residues. V dropped 6 bases and J dropped 2; count of bases not matched to a gene: 2. The CDR3 region has the DNA TGTGCCATCAGACTAGCGGGGAACACAGATACGCAGTATTTT. It codes for CAIRLAGNTDTQYF.

The CDR3 region is CASSLGQAFTNEKLFF. CDR3 DNA: TGCGCCAGCAGCTTAGGACAGGCATTTACTAATGAAAAACTGTTTTTT. The chain links TRBV5-1 to TRBJ1-4, with 7 bases matching TRBD1. The germline V gene encodes CDR1 SGHRS and CDR2 YFSETQ. The CDR3 has 16 amino acids. J was trimmed by 2 bases and V by 2 bases; bases with no gene match: 6.

This chain connects TRBV9 to TRBJ2-3; 8 bases line up with TRBD1. The CDR3 length is 16 residues. After removal of 0 bases from V and 3 bases from J, the junction contained 6 bases not matched to a gene. CDR1 is SGDLS, CDR2 YYNGEE, per germline. This CDR3 is CASSVGSRGRTDTQYF. The CDR3, as DNA: TGTGCCAGCAGCGTAGGGAGCAGGGGGCGGACAGATACGCAGTATTTT. The entire variable domain, with the rest obtained from reference TRBV9 and TRBJ2-3, is as follows: DSGVTQTPKHLITATGQRVTLRCSPRSGDLSVYWYQQSLDQGLQFLIQYYNGEERAKGNILERFSAQQFPDLHSELNLSSLELGDSALYFCASSVGSRGRTDTQYFGPGTRLTVL.

The chain links TRBV18 to TRBJ1-1; D not certain. V lost 3 bases and J 4 bases, leaving 12 bases between the germline ends. Germline-derived CDR1 and CDR2 are KGHSH and LQKENI. This CDR3 has 14 residues. This CDR3 reads CASSPREGSTEAFF. The CDR3 DNA reads TGTGCCAGCTCACCCCGGGAAGGGTCCACTGAAGCTTTCTTT. The variable domain in full, completed from reference TRBV18 and TRBJ1-1, reads NAGVMQNPRHLVRRRGQEARLRCSPMKGHSHVYWYRQLPEEGLKFMVYLQKENIIDESGMPKERFSAEFPKEGPSILRIQQVVRGDSAAYFCASSPREGSTEAFFGQGTRLTVV.

V usage is TRBV19 and J usage is TRBJ1-2; TRBD1 matches 10 bases. This CDR3 region has 12 residues. Germline CDR1 and CDR2: LNHDA and SQIVND (reference sequence). V lost 7 bases and J lost 7; bases outside the gene matches: 3. The CDR3 region has the DNA TGTGCCAGTATTGGGGACAGGGGTGGCTACACCTTC. Amino acid sequence: CASIGDRGGYTF.

The CDR3 reads CASSRGFGYNEQFF. CDR3 nucleotides: TGTGCCAGTTCGCGTGGTTTTGGCTACAATGAGCAGTTCTTC. The chain has TRBV19 and TRBJ2-1; unclear D gene. With 8 bases removed from V and 3 bases from J, the gap between germline ends came to 14 bases. The germline CDR1 and CDR2 sequences are LNHDA and SQIVND (reference sequence). The CDR3 loop spans 14 amino acids. Looking up the rest from reference TRBV19 and TRBJ2-1 gives the full variable domain: DGGITQSPKYLFRKEGQNVTLSCEQNLNHDAMYWYRQDPGQGLRLIYYSQIVNDFQKGDIAEGYSVSREKKESFPLTVTSAQKNPTAFYLCASSRGFGYNEQFFGPGTRLTVL.

The chain recombines TRBV5-1 with TRBJ1-1; D is unresolved. Germline V gene lookup returns CDR1 SGHRS and CDR2 YFSETQ. The CDR3 spans 12 residues. V was clipped by 2 bases and J by 5 bases, with 7 bases between them. CDR3 sequence (DNA): TGCGCCAGCAGCTTTGCAGGAACTGAAGCTTTCTTT. Translating gives CASSFAGTEAFF.

The rearrangement links TRBV27 to TRBJ2-1; 11 bases match TRBD2. Unmatched junction bases numbered 10, after V lost 3 bases and J lost 9 bases. This CDR3 is 16 amino acids long. Germline V gene sequence: CDR1 MNHEY, CDR2 SMNVEV (reference sequence). This chain's CDR3 is CASSLFSGGAEGEQFF. The CDR3, as DNA: TGTGCCAGCAGTTTGTTTAGCGGGGGGGCCGAGGGTGAGCAGTTCTTC.

The CDR3 DNA reads as TGTGCCAGCAGTAATACAGGGGCCTACGAGCAGTACTTC. Translation: CASSNTGAYEQYF. J is TRBJ2-7 and V is TRBV6-5; 7 bases match TRBD1. The germline gives CDR1 MNHEY, CDR2 SVGAGI. Trimming took 5 bases from V and 2 from J; bases not matched to a gene: 3. This CDR3 contains 13 residues.

This clone was observed once. Here the CDR3 reads CASSRTGGPYSNQPQHF. The CDR3 bases are TGTGCCAGCAGTCGGACAGGAGGACCCTATAGCAATCAGCCCCAGCATTTT. The rearrangement links TRBV6-6 to TRBJ1-5, with TRBD1 identical over 7 bases. The germline gives CDR1 MNHNY, CDR2 SVGAGI (reference sequence). The V gene end was trimmed by 5 bases and the J gene end by 0 bases; junction bases not matched to a gene: 10. The CDR3 consists of 17 residues.

The V call is TRBV19, the J call TRBJ1-5, with 9 bases aligning to TRBD1. From germline, CDR1 is LNHDA and CDR2 SQIVND (reference sequence). With V trimmed by 6 bases and J by 2 bases, 11 bases remained unmatched. The CDR3 is 17 amino acids. The CDR3 loop is CASSEWGTGSGNQPQHF. The CDR3, as DNA: TGTGCCAGTAGCGAATGGGGGACAGGGAGTGGCAATCAGCCCCAGCATTTT.

The gene calls are TRBV27 and TRBJ2-5; 7 bases align to TRBD1. This CDR3 contains 13 residues. J was trimmed by 5 bases and V by 3 bases; bases with no gene match: 3. The germline gives CDR1 MNHEY, CDR2 SMNVEV (reference sequence). CDR3 coding DNA: TGTGCCAGCAGTTTGAACAGGGGTGAGACCCAGTACTTC. Translated, it gives CASSLNRGETQYF.

The chain carries TRBV4-2 and TRBJ2-5; 12 nucleotides match TRBD2. This CDR3 is 16 amino acids long. Germline V lookup: CDR1 LGHNA, CDR2 YNFKEQ. The trim removed 4 bases at V and 9 bases at J, leaving 12 bases unmatched. Here the CDR3 reads CASSPTSGGYQGAQYF. The CDR3, as DNA: TGTGCCAGCAGCCCGACTAGCGGGGGATACCAGGGTGCCCAGTACTTC.

This chain uses TRBV7-2 with TRBJ1-1; 7 bases are a match to TRBD1. Losses at the gene ends were 2 bases for V and 4 bases for J; bases not matched to a gene: 4. Germline V gene lookup returns CDR1 SGHTA and CDR2 FQGNSA. The CDR3 sequence is 14 residues long. The CDR3 here is CASSLRDRATEAFF. The CDR3 bases are TGTGCCAGCAGCTTACGTGACAGGGCCACTGAAGCTTTCTTT.